Sequencing of this T cell receptor beta chain was carried out in a study of shared clonotypes between healthy human individuals (dated by TCRdb to 2020 to 2022). Turning to the overall study: The cohort included a few men and a couple of women between 18 and 49 years of age. For each donor, CD4 naive and CD4 memory were each given three plates, CD8 naive was given two plates, and CD8 memory was given one plate. The study deeply sequenced blood TCR repertoires of five healthy adults to estimate repertoire size and the extent of clonotype sharing between individuals. Libraries were prepared and TCR repertoires were sequenced by different laboratories using diverse techniques, in order to increase sequencing depth and limit assay-specific biases. Between about 0.8 and 9 billion PBMCs per donor were obtained by leukapheresis. What the work shows at the level of the full study, not this receptor alone: Compared with non-shared clonotypes, clonotypes shared by all four sorted-subset donors had higher generation probabilities. When several donors were compared, the shared fraction of clonotypes was roughly 4.8% for naive CD4, roughly 3.4% for naive CD8, more than 2% for memory CD4, and 0.4% for memory CD8. Pairwise subsampling led to the expectation that sequencing depth would affect the degree of clonotype sharing among donors. Estimated clonotype richness was generally larger for naive than for memory subsets. Sampling was restricted to blood, and TCR repertoires in tissues likely differ from the TCR repertoires found in blood. Even with the large sequencing depth, rarefaction of the sorted-subset datasets indicated that sequencing was incomplete. Because the study included a small number of donors, the genetic and exposure-history diversity represented was limited.

The donors were healthy, HIV-negative adults with no recently reported acute infections or vaccinations. Every donor was a Caucasian adult residing in Nashville, Tennessee, USA. CD4+ T cells were enriched through magnetic negative selection, after which naive cells were positively selected on CD45RA and the remaining negative fraction served as the memory subset. After blood collection by leukapheresis, PBMCs were isolated using Ficoll-Histopaque density gradient centrifugation and then cryopreserved in the vapor phase of liquid nitrogen. Purity and quantity of every magnetically sorted T cell population were checked by analytical flow cytometry. Genomic DNA was isolated from every sorted fraction and measured by UV absorbance on a Nanodrop 2000c. V and J are trimmed by 6 bases and 7 bases, and the gene matches miss 16 bases of the junction. Per the germline V gene, SGHRS is the CDR1 and YFSETQ is the CDR2. Taken from cysteine to phenylalanine, the CDR3 has 16 residues. Only the CDR3 region is kept as DNA, spanning 48 bases read in frame from base 1.

TCR CDR3 regions were amplified from genomic DNA by multiplex PCR using the deep immunoSEQ assay. Extracted genomic DNA from each cell subset was distributed evenly across all wells of several immunoSEQ 96-well plates, and each plate was treated as a replicate. For sorted subsets, 200 to 250 ng of genomic DNA, equivalent to roughly 30,000 T cell genomes, went into each replicate PCR. Purified libraries were measured with a Qubit 3.0 fluorometer, size-checked on a Bioanalyzer 2100, and measured again with the KAPA Library Quantification kit. Every immunoSEQ 96-well plate was sequenced on a separate single-read 150-cycle Illumina NextSeq 550 flow cell. Processing in the source paper ran as follows. Because the immunoSEQ output included only junctional sequences and no quality scores, the filtering could not be the same as the filtering used for full-length reads. Sequences were annotated with PyIR, a Python wrapper for IgBLAST v1.9, using IMGT germline references to assign V/J genes and CDR3. Reads were removed for weak V/J assignments (E-value above 1e-6), missing CDR3, stop codons, out-of-frame junctions, or ambiguous translated residues. A V3J clonotype was defined by an identical inferred V gene, J gene, and CDR3 amino acid sequence. Percentage overlap between repertoires was calculated by dividing the number of shared unique clonotypes by the size of the smaller repertoire. RTK rarefaction, the Chao1 estimator, and Recon v2.1 estimates of unobserved clonotypes were used to assess repertoire richness. OLGA was used to compute generation probabilities for all TCRbeta clonotypes that the gDNA method yielded from a few donors. In TCRdb, the immuneACCESS table is reduced to in-frame sequences with V and J assigned. These tables do not hold every clone; where another copy was compared, an unresolved V gene accounts for under half, and the others remain unexplained. The V and J calls and clone size were taken over from that table, and D and trimming were inferred from the DNA. This sample gives under 2.5 million clones in total; around 93% of them show up just once. The ten largest clones capture approximately 0.39% of the sample.

Note on this clone: Its specific antigen is unknown. No much larger clone exists at a distance of one base, and base qualities are not known.

Sequencing was done on a sample of naive CD4+ T cells from PBMCs. Sample cell subset or site, as interpreted from the label and publication: CD45RA+ positively selected. The source of this sequence is a man younger than 30 in good health. Some clones in this sample may be carry-over from other donors' samples. This chain is built from TRBV5-1 and TRBJ2-5, with 9 junctional bases fitting TRBD1. The CDR3 reads as follows: CASTRWTGAGDSTQYF. The base sequence is TGCGCCAGCACCAGGTGGACAGGGGCCGGTGATTCGACCCAGTACTTC.